This record concerns one TCR beta chain sequence. This clonotype was counted between two and nine times. Its antigen target is currently unknown. Per-nucleotide qualities are absent, and no much larger clonotype sits a single base away. The source of the sample is a study (dated by TCRdb to about 2016). In the study overall: The study investigated the origins of HIV persistence in individuals who naturally controlled HIV infection.

Library method: 5' RACE. Instrument used: Illumina HiSeq 2000. TCRdb redid the processing of the public reads, applying fastp at Q25 and MiXCR, and retained in-frame beta chains. Every CDR3 protein is listed once, alongside the most common genes and DNA of its rows. This sample is represented by hundreds of distinct CDR3 sequences; about 12% of them were singletons. Roughly 15% of the sample is in the top ten clones. Including cysteine and phenylalanine, the CDR3 has 15 amino acids. Kept here is only the CDR3 DNA, which spans 45 bases and is read in frame from base 1. The germline ends are 19 bases apart after V is trimmed by 10 bases and J by 1 base. Taken from the germline V gene, the CDR1 and CDR2 loops are ENHRY and SYGVKD.

The receptor chain draws on TRBV10-3 and TRBJ1-1; the D gene is perhaps TRBD1, from 5 matching bases. The clonotype was recovered from a female donor with HIV. The specimen was total memory T cells from blood PBMCs. The sample's cell subset or site label, in plain terms: transitional memory CD4+ T cells. The CDR3 in this case is CATHGSLRGNTEAFF. The nucleotide sequence is given as TGTGCCACCCACGGGTCCTTAAGGGGGAACACTGAAGCTTTCTTT.